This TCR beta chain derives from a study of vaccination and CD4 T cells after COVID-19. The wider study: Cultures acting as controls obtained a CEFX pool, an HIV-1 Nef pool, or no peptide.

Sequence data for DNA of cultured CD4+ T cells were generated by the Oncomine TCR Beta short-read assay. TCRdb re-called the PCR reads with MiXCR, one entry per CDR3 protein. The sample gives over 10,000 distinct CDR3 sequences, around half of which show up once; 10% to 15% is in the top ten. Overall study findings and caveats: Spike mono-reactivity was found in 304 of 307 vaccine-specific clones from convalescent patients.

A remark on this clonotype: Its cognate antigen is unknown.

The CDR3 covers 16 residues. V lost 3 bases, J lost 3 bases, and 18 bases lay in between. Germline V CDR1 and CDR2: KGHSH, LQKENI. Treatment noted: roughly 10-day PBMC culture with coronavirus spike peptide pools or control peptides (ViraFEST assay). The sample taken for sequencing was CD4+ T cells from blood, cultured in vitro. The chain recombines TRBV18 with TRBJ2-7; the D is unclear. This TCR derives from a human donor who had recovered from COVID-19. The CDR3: CASSPLETRALYEQYF. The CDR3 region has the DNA TGTGCCAGCTCACCGCTCGAGACCCGGGCTCTCTACGAGCAGTACTTC.